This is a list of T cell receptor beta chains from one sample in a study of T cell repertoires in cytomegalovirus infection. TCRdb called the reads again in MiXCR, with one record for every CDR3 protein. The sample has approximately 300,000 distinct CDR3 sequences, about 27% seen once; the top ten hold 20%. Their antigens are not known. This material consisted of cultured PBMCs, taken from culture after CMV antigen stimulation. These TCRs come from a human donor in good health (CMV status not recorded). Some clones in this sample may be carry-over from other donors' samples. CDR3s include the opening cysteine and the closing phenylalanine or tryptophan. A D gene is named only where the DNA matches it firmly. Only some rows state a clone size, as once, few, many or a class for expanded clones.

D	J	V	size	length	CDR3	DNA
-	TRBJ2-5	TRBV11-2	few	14	CASSLEPGTGTQYF	TGTGCCAGCAGCTTAGAACCAGGTACCGGGACCCAGTACTTC
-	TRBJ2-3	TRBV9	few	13	CASSVDGTDTQYF	TGTGCCAGCAGCGTAGACGGCACTGATACGCAGTATTTT
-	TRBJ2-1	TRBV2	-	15	CASSAGGASYNEQFF	TGTGCCAGCAGTGCTGGGGGCGCCTCCTACAATGAGCAGTTCTTC
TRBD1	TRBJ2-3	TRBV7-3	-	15	CASSLGAGGPDTQYF	TGTGCCAGCAGCTTAGGTGCAGGGGGACCAGATACGCAGTATTTT
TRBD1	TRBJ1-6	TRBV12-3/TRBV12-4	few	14	CASSPGQPNSPLHF	TGTGCCAGCAGCCCGGGACAGCCTAATTCACCCCTCCACTTT
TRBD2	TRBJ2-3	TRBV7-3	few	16	CASSSQGGGATDTQYF	TGTGCCAGCAGCTCCCAGGGCGGGGGGGCCACAGATACGCAGTATTTT
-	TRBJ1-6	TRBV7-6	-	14	CASSKDQGNSPLHF	TGTGCCAGCAGCAAGGATCAGGGGAATTCACCCCTCCACTTT
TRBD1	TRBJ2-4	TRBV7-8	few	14	CASSSPGQGYIQYF	TGTGCCAGCAGCTCGCCGGGACAGGGTTACATTCAGTACTTC
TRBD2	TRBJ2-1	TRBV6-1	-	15	CASSDSGRADNEQFF	TGTGCCAGCAGTGATAGCGGGAGGGCCGACAATGAGCAGTTCTTC
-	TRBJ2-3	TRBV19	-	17	CASSIRDSPILADTQYF	TGTGCCAGTAGTATCCGGGACTCCCCCATTTTGGCAGATACGCAGTATTTT
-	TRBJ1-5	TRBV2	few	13	CASSGPGHQPQHF	TGTGCCAGCAGTGGCCCGGGTCACCAGCCCCAGCATTTT
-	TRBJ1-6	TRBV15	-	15	CATSRSDEGKSPLHF	TGTGCCACCAGCAGATCGGACGAAGGAAAATCACCCCTCCACTTT
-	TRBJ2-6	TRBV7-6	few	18	CASSLAAEGATGANVLTF	TGTGCCAGCAGCTTAGCGGCGGAGGGGGCAACTGGGGCCAACGTCCTGACTTTC
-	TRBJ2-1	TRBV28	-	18	CASSFGQGYWFRDNEQFF	TGTGCCAGCAGTTTCGGTCAGGGATATTGGTTTAGGGACAATGAGCAGTTCTTC
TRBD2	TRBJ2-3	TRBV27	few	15	CASSLGGRITDTQYF	TGTGCCAGCAGTTTAGGCGGGAGGATCACAGATACGCAGTATTTT
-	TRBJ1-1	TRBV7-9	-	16	CASSLAHRAMNTEAFF	TGTGCCAGCAGCTTAGCTCACAGGGCCATGAACACTGAAGCTTTCTTT
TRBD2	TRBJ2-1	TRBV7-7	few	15	CASSLAPSGRGEQFF	TGTGCTAGCAGCTTAGCCCCTAGCGGGAGGGGTGAGCAGTTCTTC
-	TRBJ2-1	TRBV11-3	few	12	CASSLRGYEQFF	TGTGCCAGCAGCTTACGGGGTTATGAGCAGTTCTTC
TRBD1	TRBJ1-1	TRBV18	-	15	CASSPGQGSNTEAFF	TGTGCCAGCTCACCTGGACAGGGATCGAACACTGAAGCTTTCTTT
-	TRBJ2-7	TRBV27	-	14	CASSSLRLSYEQYF	TGTGCCAGCAGTTCCCTTCGTCTATCCTACGAGCAGTACTTC
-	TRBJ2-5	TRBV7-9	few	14	CASSPRGGGETQYF	TGTGCCAGCAGCCCTCGGGGCGGAGGGGAGACCCAGTACTTC
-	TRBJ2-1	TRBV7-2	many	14	CASSLGNRGNEQFF	TGTGCCAGCAGCTTAGGGAATAGAGGCAATGAGCAGTTCTTC
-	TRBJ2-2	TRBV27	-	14	CASSLFRDTGELFF	TGTGCCAGCAGTTTATTCAGGGACACCGGGGAGCTGTTTTTT
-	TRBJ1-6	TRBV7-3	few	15	CASSLTGAPNSPLHF	TGTGCCAGCAGCTTAACGGGGGCCCCTAATTCACCCCTCCACTTT
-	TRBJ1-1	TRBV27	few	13	CASLSSWGTEAFF	TGTGCCAGCCTATCCTCTTGGGGAACTGAAGCTTTCTTT
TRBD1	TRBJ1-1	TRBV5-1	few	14	CASSGGQGDTEAFF	TGCGCCAGCAGCGGGGGACAGGGGGACACTGAAGCTTTCTTT
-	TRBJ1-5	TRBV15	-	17	CATSRDRRLHSNQPQHF	TGTGCCACCAGCAGAGATCGGCGATTACATAGCAATCAGCCCCAGCATTTT
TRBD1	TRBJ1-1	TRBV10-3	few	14	CAISKGQTNTEAFF	TGTGCCATCAGTAAGGGACAGACGAACACTGAAGCTTTCTTT
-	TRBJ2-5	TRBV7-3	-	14	CASSPLANQETQYF	TGTGCCAGCAGCCCTTTAGCGAACCAAGAGACCCAGTACTTC
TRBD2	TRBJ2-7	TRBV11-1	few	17	CASSPGLATFSSYEQYF	TGTGCCAGCAGCCCTGGACTAGCGACTTTCAGCTCCTACGAGCAGTACTTC
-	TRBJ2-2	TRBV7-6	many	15	CASSSTVPNTGELFF	TGTGCCAGCAGCTCGACTGTACCGAACACCGGGGAGCTGTTTTTT
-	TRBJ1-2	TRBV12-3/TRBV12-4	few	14	CASSSTEQVAGYTF	TGTGCCAGCAGCTCCACAGAACAGGTAGCGGGCTACACCTTC
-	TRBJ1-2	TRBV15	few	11	CATSRGYGYTF	TGTGCCACCAGCAGAGGGTATGGCTACACCTTC
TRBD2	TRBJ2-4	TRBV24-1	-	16	CATSAGGGVSRNIQYF	TGTGCCACCAGTGCGGGAGGAGGAGTCAGCCGAAACATTCAGTACTTC
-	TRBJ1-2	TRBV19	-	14	CASSLGHWNYGYTF	TGTGCCAGTAGTCTCGGACACTGGAACTATGGCTACACCTTC
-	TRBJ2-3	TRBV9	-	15	CASSSRDFLTDTQYF	TGTGCCAGCAGCTCGCGGGACTTCCTCACAGATACGCAGTATTTT
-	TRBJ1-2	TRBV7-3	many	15	CASSFDGQTLYGYTF	TGTGCCAGCAGTTTCGACGGACAGACCCTCTATGGCTACACCTTC